The present entry profiles one T cell receptor beta chain with its context. Antigen: not known. Use of 60 Vbeta and 13 Jbeta primers characterized the PCR. Produced via immunoSEQ multiplex PCR; TCRdb's table is partial and in-frame only. Of tens of thousands of clones in the sample, around 80% are singletons; the top ten hold approximately 2.8%. The entry originates in a study of cytomegalovirus exposure and HLA in healthy donors. Study-wide results and limits: Across donors, sequencing depth was assumed by presence/absence analyses to be roughly uniform. High specificity and sensitivity for cytomegalovirus status were reported for the classifier. Rates of TCR association differed by HLA locus in a later analysis, with DRB1 highest and HLA-C lowest. Accurate HLA-A and HLA-B prediction from TCR beta sequences was reported for most subjects.

Germline V gives CDR1 MGHRA, CDR2 YSYEKL. Trimming at V came to 4 bases and at J to 12 bases, leaving 2 bases not matched to a gene. The CDR3 length is 12 residues. The source is a man aged 50 to 59 in good health and CMV-seronegative. The sample was PBMCs. The chain employs TRBV4-1 and TRBJ1-6, with TRBD1 identical over 8 bases. CDR3 bases: TGCGCCAGCAGCCTACAGGGGGGACCCCTCCACTTT. Translation gives CASSLQGGPLHF.